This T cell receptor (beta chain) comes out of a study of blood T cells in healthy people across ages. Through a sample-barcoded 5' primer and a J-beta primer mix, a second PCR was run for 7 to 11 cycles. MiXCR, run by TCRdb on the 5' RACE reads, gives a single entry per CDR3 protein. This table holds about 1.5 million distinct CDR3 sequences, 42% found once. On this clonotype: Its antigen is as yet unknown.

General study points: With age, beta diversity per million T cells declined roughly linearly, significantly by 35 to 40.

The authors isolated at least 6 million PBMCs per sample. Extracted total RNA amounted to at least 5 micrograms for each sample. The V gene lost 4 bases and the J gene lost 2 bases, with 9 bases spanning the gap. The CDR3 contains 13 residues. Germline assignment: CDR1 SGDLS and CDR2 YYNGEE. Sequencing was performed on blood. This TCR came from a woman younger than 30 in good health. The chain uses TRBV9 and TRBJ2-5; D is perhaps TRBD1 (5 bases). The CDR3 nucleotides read TGTGCCAGCAGCACGCGACAGCAAGAGACCCAGTACTTC. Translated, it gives CASSTRQQETQYF.